The TCR beta chain under discussion was sequenced for a study of control samples from healthy donors and cancer patients. V lost 6 bases, J lost 2 bases, and 5 bases stayed unmatched. CDR3 size: 14 residues. Germline CDR1 WNHNN, CDR2 SYGVQD (reference sequence). Here immunoSEQ multiplex PCR was the method, and the copy in TCRdb shows in-frame clones only, minus some. The sample comprises around 130,000 clones, nearly 90% of which are singletons, and approximately 3.2% rests with the top ten. The rearrangement uses TRBV10-1 and TRBJ1-2; 8 nucleotides match TRBD1. The clonotype was recovered from a man over 45 in good health. The sequenced sample consisted of blood. The CDR3 loop is CASSPGQGNYGYTF. CDR3 bases: TGCGCCAGCAGCCCAGGACAGGGCAACTATGGCTACACCTTC.